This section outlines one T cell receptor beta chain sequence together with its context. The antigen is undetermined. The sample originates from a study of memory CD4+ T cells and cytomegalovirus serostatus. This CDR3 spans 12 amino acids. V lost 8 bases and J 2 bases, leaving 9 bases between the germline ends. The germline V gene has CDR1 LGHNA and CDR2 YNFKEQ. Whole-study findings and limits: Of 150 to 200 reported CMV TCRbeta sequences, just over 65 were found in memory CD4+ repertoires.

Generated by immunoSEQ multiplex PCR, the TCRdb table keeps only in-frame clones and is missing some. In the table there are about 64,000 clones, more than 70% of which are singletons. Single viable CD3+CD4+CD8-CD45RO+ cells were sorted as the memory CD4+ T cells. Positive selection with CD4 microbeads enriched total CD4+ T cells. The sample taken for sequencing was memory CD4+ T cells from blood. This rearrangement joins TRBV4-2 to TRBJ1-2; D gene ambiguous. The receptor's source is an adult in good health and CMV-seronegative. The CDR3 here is CASSEQNYGYTF. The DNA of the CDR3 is TGTGCCAGCTCCGAACAAAACTATGGCTACACCTTC.